The rows below give T cell receptor beta chains drawn from one sample of a study of human T cells and chemical hapten exposure. TCRdb reprocessed the RACE reads via MiXCR and lists one record per CDR3 protein. This sample carries around 75,000 distinct CDR3 sequences, approximately 10% of them seen once, and the ten largest clones take about 6.9%. The source was whole blood, collected in connection with sensitization to the hapten diphenylcyclopropenone (DPC). The receptors shown here come from a woman between 50 and 59 years old with alopecia areata. Some clones in this sample may be carry-over from other donors' samples. Both conserved end residues are trimmed from each CDR3.

V	J	CDR3
TRBV3-1	TRBJ1-5	ASSSGQLSNQPQH
TRBV10-2	TRBJ1-2	ASSETEGDYGYT
TRBV28	TRBJ2-1	ASSLFQGINEQF
TRBV20-1	TRBJ1-6	SAGRVGYSPLH
TRBV6-1	TRBJ2-7	AGGALGEQY
TRBV29-1	TRBJ2-5	SVSPGTDQETQY
TRBV21-1	TRBJ1-1	ASMDREEGTEAF
TRBV7-8	TRBJ2-1	ASSPVAGAYNEQF
TRBV2	TRBJ2-1	ASTQREGYNEQF
TRBV5-4	TRBJ1-5	ASSLDSNQPQH
TRBV6-2/TRBV6-3	TRBJ2-1	ASSFRGLPIYEQF
TRBV3-1	TRBJ2-1	ASSHHRANEQF
TRBV29-1	TRBJ1-2	SVGVGMDYGYT
TRBV7-9	TRBJ2-3	ASSIAGGGDTQY
TRBV29-1	TRBJ1-1	SVEVRRQAF
TRBV18	TRBJ2-1	ASSPSGSYNEQF
TRBV6-1	TRBJ1-1	ASSELRRMNTEAF
TRBV19	TRBJ2-1	ASSIQGVYNEQF
TRBV11-3	TRBJ2-3	ASSLGQGADTQY
TRBV29-1	TRBJ2-1	SAGTGHHEQF
TRBV4-1	TRBJ2-1	ASSLLGTYNEQF
TRBV6-6	TRBJ1-5	ASSPSSRATSNQPQH
TRBV3-1	TRBJ2-7	ASSQTGGPYEQY
TRBV6-5	TRBJ1-6	ASRPFIFDTPLH
TRBV29-1	TRBJ2-7	SVAAGGAYEQY
TRBV5-4	TRBJ1-6	ASRMGSELGNSPLH
TRBV20-1	TRBJ1-2	SARINRVNYGYT
TRBV2	TRBJ2-1	ASSEEQSSYNEQF
TRBV18	TRBJ1-1	ASSPRTDRNTEAF
TRBV7-7	TRBJ2-2	ASSPMGGELF
TRBV6-5	TRBJ2-7	ASSYFEWTRGYEQY
TRBV7-9	TRBJ1-6	ASSLWDRENSPLH
TRBV2	TRBJ2-1	ASTPYNEQF
TRBV2	TRBJ2-7	ASRPDRQSSYEQY
TRBV10-3	TRBJ2-3	AISESMSSDTQY
TRBV6-6	TRBJ2-7	ASSYLDEQY
TRBV7-9	TRBJ1-1	ASSRSGTPEAF
TRBV7-2	TRBJ1-2	ASSLGTGYGYT
TRBV10-2	TRBJ2-2	ASILDPGTSGSGPNTGELF
TRBV15	TRBJ2-5	ATSRQSSGRETQY
TRBV3-1	TRBJ2-7	ASSQVGVTYEQY
TRBV3-1	TRBJ1-1	ASSQSDRGAF
TRBV11-2	TRBJ2-3	ASSPQGVVDTQY